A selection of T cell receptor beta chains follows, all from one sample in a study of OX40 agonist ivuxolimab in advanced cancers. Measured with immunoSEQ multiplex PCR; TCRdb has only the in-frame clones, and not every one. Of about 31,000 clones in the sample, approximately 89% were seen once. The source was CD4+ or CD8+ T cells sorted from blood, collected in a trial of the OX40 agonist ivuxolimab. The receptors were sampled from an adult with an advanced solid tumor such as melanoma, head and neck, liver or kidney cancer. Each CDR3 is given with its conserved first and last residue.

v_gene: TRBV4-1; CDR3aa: CASSQVSDREQTQYF
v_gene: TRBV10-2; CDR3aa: CASSEGWTTPTDTQYF
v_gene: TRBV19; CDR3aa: CASISGQGGNQPQHF
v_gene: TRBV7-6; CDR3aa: CASSKTGAGGYEQYF
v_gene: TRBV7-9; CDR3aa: CASSFVGDISYEQYF
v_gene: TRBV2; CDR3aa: CASSVAWTGELFF
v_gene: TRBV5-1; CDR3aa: CASSFGGAASGITDTQYF
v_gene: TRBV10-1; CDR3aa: CASSEPGRNTEAFF
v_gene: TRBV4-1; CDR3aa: CASSQEISYEQYF
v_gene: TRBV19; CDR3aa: CASKRGQQLNTEAFF
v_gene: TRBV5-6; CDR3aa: CASSLGGDNEQFF
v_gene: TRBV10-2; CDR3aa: CASSGGGSGNTIYF
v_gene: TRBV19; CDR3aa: CASSTDRATNEKLFF
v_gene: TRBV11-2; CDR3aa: CASSLPYPGELFF
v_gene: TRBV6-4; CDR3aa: CASSDSRGGRERNEQFF
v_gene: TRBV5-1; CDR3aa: CASSPLGGPTGELFF
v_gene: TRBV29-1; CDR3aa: CSVDGQGTYEQYF
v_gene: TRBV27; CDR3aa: CASSSSGAANTGELFF
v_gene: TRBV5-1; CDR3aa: CASSLTPRDRGNEQYF
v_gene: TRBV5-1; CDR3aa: CASSLAGQIIGNTIYF
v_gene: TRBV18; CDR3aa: CASSPQGQGAGGEQYF
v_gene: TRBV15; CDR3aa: CATSRNLGLHYEQYF
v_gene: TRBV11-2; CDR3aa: CASSLDGGSSTDTQYF
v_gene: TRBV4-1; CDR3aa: CASSRTTGGQETQYF
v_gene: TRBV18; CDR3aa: CASSLGTGADEQYF
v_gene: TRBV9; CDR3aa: CASSVVTNTGELFF
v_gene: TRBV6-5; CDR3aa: CASSPGFAYGYTF
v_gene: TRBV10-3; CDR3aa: CAISDPLGGRRGEQFF
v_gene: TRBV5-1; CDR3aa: CASSMEGADNEQFF
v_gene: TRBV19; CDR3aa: CASKSGSTYEQYF
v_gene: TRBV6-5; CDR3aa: CASTWTSGAYEQYF
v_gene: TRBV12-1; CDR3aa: CASSFNFGPTYGYTF
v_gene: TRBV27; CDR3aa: CASSFSDRGSRVQSPQETQYF
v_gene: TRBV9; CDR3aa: CASSTQTGGETQYF
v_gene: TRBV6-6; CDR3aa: CASIPVGTGELFF
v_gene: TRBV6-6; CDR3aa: CASSYAGSGYEQYF
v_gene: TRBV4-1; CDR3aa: CASSYPRGAGLYNEQFF
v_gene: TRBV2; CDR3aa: CASTYRTGGNTGELFF
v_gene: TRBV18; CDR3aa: CASSPDDSYEQYF
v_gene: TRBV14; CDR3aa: CASSPSRRANYGYTF
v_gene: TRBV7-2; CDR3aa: CASSPGHSTTNEKLFF
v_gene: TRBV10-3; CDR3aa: CATQPGQGVRKLFF
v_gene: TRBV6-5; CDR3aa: CASSIARGSNQPQHF
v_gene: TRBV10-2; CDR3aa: CASSDRAVAGQYF
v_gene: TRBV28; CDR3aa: CASGVRGNIQYF
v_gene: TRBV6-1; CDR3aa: CASSVGDWLDTQYF
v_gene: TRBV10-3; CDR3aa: CAIKGGAPGTEAFF
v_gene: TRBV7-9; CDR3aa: CASSLGRLAGTRSYNEQFF
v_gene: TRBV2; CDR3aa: CASNFLAGSNEQFF
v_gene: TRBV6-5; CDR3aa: CASSYGNSGMSQYF
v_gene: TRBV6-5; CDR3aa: CASRVSGRLGEQYF
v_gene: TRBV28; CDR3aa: CASSLQGTGEQYF
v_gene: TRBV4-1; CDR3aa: CASNPGQGVTGELFF
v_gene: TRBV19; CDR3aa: CASNTLAGGSYEQYF
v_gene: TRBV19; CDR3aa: CASSIELSGANVLTF
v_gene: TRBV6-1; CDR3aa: CASSESGTFQETQYF
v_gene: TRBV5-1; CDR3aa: CASSSGTSSNIQYF
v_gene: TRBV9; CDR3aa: CASSPREGISGNTIYF